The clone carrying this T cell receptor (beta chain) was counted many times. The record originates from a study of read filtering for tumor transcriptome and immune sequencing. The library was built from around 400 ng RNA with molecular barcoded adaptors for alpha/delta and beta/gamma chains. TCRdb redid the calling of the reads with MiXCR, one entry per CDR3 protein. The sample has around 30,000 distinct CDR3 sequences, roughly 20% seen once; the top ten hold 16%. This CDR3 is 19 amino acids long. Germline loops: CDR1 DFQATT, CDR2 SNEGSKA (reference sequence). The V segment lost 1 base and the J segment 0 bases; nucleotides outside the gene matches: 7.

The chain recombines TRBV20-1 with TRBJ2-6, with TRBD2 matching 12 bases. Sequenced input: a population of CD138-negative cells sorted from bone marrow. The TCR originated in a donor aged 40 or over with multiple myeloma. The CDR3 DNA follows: TGCAGTGCTAGAGTGCCTCTAGCGGGGGGGAACTCTGGGGCCAACGTCCTGACTTTC. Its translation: CSARVPLAGGNSGANVLTF.